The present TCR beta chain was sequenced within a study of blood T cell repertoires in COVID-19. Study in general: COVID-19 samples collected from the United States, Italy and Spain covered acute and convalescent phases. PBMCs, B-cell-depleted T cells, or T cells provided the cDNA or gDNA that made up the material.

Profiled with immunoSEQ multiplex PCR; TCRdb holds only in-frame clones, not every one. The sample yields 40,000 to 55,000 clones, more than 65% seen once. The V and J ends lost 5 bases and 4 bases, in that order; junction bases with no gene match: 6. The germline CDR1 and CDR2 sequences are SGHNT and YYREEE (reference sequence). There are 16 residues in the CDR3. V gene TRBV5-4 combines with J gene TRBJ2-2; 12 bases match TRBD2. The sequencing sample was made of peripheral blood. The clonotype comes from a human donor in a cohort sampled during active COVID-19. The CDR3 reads CASSPGLAGFTGELFF. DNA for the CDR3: TGTGCCAGCAGTCCGGGACTAGCGGGTTTCACCGGGGAGCTGTTTTTT.